This TCR beta chain derives from a study of radiation and T cells in renal cell carcinoma. The study, taken as a whole, reports: From baseline, blood top tumor clonotypes peaked at 2 weeks post-radiation.

Time point described: blood 4 weeks post-SBRT, at nephrectomy. Treatment of the sample: 15 Gy SBRT to primary tumor, nephrectomy 4 weeks later. Nephrectomy followed 15 Gy stereotactic body radiation by 4 weeks. Clear cell pathology was present in this patient's renal cell carcinoma. About this clone itself: Its target is not known.

Germline CDR1 and CDR2: MNHNS and SASEGT. Trimming removed 7 bases from V and 6 bases from J, with 10 bases in between. The length of the CDR3 is 13 residues. TCRdb's table, derived via immunoSEQ multiplex PCR, lists solely in-frame clones and lacks some. The data show around 30,000 clones, over 70% seen once. This chain joins TRBV6-1 and TRBJ1-6, with D unresolved. Source: blood, taken from a patient whose treatment included radiotherapy and nephrectomy. This sequence was found in a man aged 55-75 years with renal cell carcinoma. CDR3 sequence (DNA): TGTGCCAGCATAAGATTAATTAATTCACCCCTCCACTTT. Translated, it gives CASIRLINSPLHF.